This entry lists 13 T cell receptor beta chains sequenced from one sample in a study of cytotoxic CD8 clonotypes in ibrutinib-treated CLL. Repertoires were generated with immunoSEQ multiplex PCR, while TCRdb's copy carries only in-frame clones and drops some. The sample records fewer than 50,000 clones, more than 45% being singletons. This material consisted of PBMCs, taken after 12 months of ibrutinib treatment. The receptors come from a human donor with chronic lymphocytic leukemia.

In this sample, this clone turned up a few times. CDR3 DNA sequence: TGTGCCAGCCGGGATAGCAATCAGCCCCAGCATTTT. Translating it yields CASRDSNQPQHF. This rearrangement joins TRBV28 to TRBJ1-5; D remains unclear. The germline V gene encodes CDR1 MDHEN and CDR2 SYDVKM. V lost 8 bases and J 0 bases, leaving 5 bases between the germline ends. The CDR3 is 12 residues long.

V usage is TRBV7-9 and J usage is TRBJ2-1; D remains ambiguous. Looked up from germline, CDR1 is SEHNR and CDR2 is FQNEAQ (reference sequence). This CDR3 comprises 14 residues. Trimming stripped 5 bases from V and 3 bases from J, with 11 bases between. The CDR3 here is CASSPQILYNEQFF. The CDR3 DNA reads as TGTGCCAGCAGCCCGCAGATCCTCTACAATGAGCAGTTCTTC.

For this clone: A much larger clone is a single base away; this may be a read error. CDR3: CASSLNQETQYF. CDR3 in DNA: TGTGCCAGCAGCTTAAATCAAGAGACCCAGTACTTC. This chain links TRBV7-2 with TRBJ2-5; no clear D gene. Trimming shortened V by 2 bases and J by 2 bases, and 3 bases separated the two germline ends. Germline V gene data show CDR1 as SGHTA and CDR2 as FQGNSA. The CDR3 is 12 residues long.

The CDR3: CASSPLIGGGYNEQFF. Here the CDR3 DNA reads TGTGCCAGCAGTCCCCTCATTGGCGGGGGTTACAATGAGCAGTTCTTC. The chain joins TRBV6-4 to TRBJ2-1, with 7 bases lining up with TRBD2. Germline-derived CDR1 and CDR2 are MRHNA and SNTAGT. CDR3 length: 16 residues. Trimming removed 5 bases from V and 4 bases from J; junction bases left unmatched: 11.

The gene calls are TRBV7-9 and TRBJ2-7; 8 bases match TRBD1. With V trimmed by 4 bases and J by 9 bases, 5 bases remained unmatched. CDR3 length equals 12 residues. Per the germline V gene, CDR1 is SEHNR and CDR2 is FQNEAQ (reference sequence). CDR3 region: CASSYGQGGQYF. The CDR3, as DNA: TGTGCCAGCAGCTACGGACAGGGCGGGCAGTACTTC.

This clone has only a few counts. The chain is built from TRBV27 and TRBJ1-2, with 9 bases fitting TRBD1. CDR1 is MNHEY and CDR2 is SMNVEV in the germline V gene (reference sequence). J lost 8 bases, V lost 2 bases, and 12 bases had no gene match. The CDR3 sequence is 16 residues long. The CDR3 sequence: CASSLLGQGKREGYTF. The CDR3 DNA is TGTGCCAGCAGTTTACTCGGACAGGGGAAAAGGGAAGGCTACACCTTC.

In nucleotides, the CDR3 is TGTGCCAGCAGCCTGGGGGCGGGAAGAAATGAAAAACTGTTTTTT. It translates to CASSLGAGRNEKLFF. This sequence joins TRBV7-6 and TRBJ1-4; maybe TRBD1 (6 bases). Germline values: CDR1 SGHVS, CDR2 FNYEAQ. V shed 5 bases and J shed 5 bases, with 15 bases lying between them. There are 15 residues in the CDR3.

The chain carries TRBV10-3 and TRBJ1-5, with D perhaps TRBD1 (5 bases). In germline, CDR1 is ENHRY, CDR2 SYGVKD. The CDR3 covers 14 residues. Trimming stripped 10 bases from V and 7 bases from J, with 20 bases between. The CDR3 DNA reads TGTGCCACTAAGGATGGGGGGGAGTTACAGCCCCAGCATTTT. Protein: CATKDGGELQPQHF.

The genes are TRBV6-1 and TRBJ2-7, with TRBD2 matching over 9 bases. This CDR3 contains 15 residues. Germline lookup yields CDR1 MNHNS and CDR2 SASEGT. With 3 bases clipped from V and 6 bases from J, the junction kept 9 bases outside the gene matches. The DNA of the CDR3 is TGTGCCAGCAGTGATAGGCTAGCGGGGTCTTTCGAGCAGTACTTC. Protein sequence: CASSDRLAGSFEQYF.

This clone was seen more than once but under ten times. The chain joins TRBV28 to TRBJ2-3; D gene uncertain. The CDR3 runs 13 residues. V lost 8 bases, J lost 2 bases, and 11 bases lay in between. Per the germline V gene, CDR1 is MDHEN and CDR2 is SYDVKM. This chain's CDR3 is CASASEYTDTQYF. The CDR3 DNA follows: TGTGCCAGCGCGTCGGAATACACAGATACGCAGTATTTT. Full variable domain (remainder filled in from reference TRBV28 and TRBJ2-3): DVKVTQSSRYLVKRTGEKVFLECVQDMDHENMFWYRQDPGLGLRLIYFSYDVKMKEKGDIPEGYSVSREKKERFSLILESASTNQTSMYLCASASEYTDTQYFGPGTRLTVL.

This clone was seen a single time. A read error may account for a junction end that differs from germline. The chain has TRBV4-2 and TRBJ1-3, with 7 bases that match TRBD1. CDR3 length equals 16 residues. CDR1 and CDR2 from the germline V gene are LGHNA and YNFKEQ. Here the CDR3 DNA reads TGTGCCAGCAGTCAAGGACAGGAATTTTCTGGAAACACCATATATTTT. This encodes CASSQGQEFSGNTIYF.

The CDR3 region is CASSVGGHGANVLTF. The DNA of the CDR3 is TGTGCCAGCAGCGTAGGAGGGCACGGGGCCAACGTCCTGACTTTC. The chain has TRBV9 and TRBJ2-6; tentative D call: TRBD2 (5 bases). The CDR3 is 15 amino acids. Trimming removed 0 bases from V and 4 bases from J, with 8 bases in between. CDR1 and CDR2 (germline): SGDLS, YYNGEE.

Here the CDR3 reads CASSVNQGVIYGYTF. The CDR3 region has the DNA TGTGCCAGCAGTGTAAATCAGGGGGTCATCTATGGCTACACCTTC. The rearrangement links TRBV25-1 to TRBJ1-2; 7 bases fit TRBD1. The CDR3 covers 15 residues. Germline CDR1 and CDR2: MGHDK and SYGVNS. V shed 4 bases and J 4 bases; nucleotides not matched to a gene: 9.